The 4 T cell receptor beta chains listed next were all sequenced from one sample in a study of blood T cell repertoires in COVID-19. Method: immunoSEQ multiplex PCR; TCRdb's copy keeps in-frame clones and lacks some. The sample holds over 10,000 clones, 90% seen once. The specimen was peripheral blood. These receptors were taken from a human donor with active COVID-19. The donor label of this sample is uncertain.

V and J are TRBV14 and TRBJ2-4; the match to TRBD2 covers 7 bases. The V gene end was trimmed by 5 bases and the J gene end by 5 bases; junction bases not matched to a gene: 9. The germline CDR1 and CDR2 sequences are SGHDN and FVKESK. The CDR3 is 15 amino acids. The CDR3, as DNA: TGTGCCAGCAGCGCCCGACTAGCCTCCCAAAACATTCAGTACTTC. This codes for CASSARLASQNIQYF. Together with reference TRBV14 and TRBJ2-4, the CDR3 gives the full variable domain: EAGVTQFPSHSVIEKGQTVTLRCDPISGHDNLYWYRRVMGKEIKFLLHFVKESKQDESGMPNNRFLAERTGGTYSTLKVQPAELEDSGVYFCASSARLASQNIQYFGAGTRLSVL.

This chain connects TRBV11-2 to TRBJ1-2; unclear D gene. Germline V gene sequence: CDR1 SGHAT, CDR2 FQNNGV. This CDR3 has 13 amino acids. Trimming stripped 1 base from V and 5 bases from J, with 8 bases between. The CDR3 nucleotides are TGTGCCAGCAGCTTAGGAACTGGTTATGGCTACACCTTC. Protein sequence: CASSLGTGYGYTF. Full variable domain (rest looked up from reference TRBV11-2 and TRBJ1-2): EAGVAQSPRYKIIEKRQSVAFWCNPISGHATLYWYQQILGQGPKLLIQFQNNGVVDDSQLPKDRFSAERLKGVDSTLKIQPAKLEDSAVYLCASSLGTGYGYTFGSGTRLTVV.

About this clone: The junction differs from germline at one of its ends, possibly a read error. V gene TRBV5-6 combines with J gene TRBJ1-2; 7 nucleotides agree with TRBD1. Germline V gives CDR1 SGHDT, CDR2 YYEEEE. The CDR3 is 13 amino acids. The CDR3 loop reads CASSLQGESGYTF. CDR3 nucleotide sequence: TGTGCAAGCAGCTTGCAGGGGGAGAGTGGCTACACCTTC.

The V and J genes are TRBV7-3 and TRBJ1-1, with a tentative D call TRBD1 (5 bases). Trimming pared 5 bases from V and 7 bases from J, leaving 14 bases between. Germline V gene sequence: CDR1 SGHTA, CDR2 FQGTGA. The CDR3 consists of 13 residues. The CDR3 DNA reads as TGTGCCAGCAGCCCTGGGACCGGGAGTGAAGCTTTCTTT. It translates to CASSPGTGSEAFF.